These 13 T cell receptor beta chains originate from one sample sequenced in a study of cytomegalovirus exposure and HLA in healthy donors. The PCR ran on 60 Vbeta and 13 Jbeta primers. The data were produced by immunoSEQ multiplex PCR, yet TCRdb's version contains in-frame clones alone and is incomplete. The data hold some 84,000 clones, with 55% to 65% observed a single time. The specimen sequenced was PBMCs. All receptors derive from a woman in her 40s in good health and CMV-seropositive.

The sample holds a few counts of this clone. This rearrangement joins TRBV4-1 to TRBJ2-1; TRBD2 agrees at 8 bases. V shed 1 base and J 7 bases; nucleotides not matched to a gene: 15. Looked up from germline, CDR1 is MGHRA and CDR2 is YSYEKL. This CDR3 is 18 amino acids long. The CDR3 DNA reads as TGCGCCAGCAGCCAAGTTAGGTTTGGGCGGGAGGAGGGTAATGAGCAGTTCTTC. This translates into CASSQVRFGREEGNEQFF.

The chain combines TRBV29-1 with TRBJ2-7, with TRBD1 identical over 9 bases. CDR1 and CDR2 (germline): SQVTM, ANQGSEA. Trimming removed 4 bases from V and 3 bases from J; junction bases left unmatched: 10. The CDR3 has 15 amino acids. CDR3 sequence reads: CSVGGSGTGIYEQYF. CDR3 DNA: TGCAGCGTTGGTGGATCCGGGACAGGGATCTACGAGCAGTACTTC.

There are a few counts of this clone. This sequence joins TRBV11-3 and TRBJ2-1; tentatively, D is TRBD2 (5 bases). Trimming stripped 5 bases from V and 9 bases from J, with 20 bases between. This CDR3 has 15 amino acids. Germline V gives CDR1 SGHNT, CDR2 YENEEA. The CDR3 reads CASSRSPSAGSEQFF. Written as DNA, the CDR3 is TGTGCCAGCAGCAGATCACCTTCTGCGGGCTCTGAGCAGTTCTTC. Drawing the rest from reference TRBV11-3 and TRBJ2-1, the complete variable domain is EAGVVQSPRYKIIEKKQPVAFWCNPISGHNTLYWYLQNLGQGPELLIRYENEEAVDDSQLPKDRFSAERLKGVDSTLKIQPAELGDSAVYLCASSRSPSAGSEQFFGPGTRLTVL.

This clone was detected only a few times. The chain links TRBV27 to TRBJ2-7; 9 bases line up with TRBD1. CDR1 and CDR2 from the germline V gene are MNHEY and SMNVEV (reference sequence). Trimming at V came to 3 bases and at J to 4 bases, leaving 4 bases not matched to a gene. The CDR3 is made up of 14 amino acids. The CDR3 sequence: CASSFMDRGYEQYF. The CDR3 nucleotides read TGTGCCAGCAGTTTTATGGACAGGGGTTACGAGCAGTACTTC.

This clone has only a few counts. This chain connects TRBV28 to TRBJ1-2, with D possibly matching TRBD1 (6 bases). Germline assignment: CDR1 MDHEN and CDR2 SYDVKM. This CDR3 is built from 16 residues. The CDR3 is CAVPGGRGALDYGYTF. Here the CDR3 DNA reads TGTGCAGTCCCTGGGGGCCGGGGCGCATTGGACTATGGCTACACCTTC.

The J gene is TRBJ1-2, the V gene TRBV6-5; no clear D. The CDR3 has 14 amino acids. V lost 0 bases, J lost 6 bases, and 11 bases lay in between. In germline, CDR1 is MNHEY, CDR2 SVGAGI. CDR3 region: CASSYSGRENGYTF. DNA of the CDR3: TGTGCCAGCAGTTACTCGGGGAGGGAAAATGGCTACACCTTC.

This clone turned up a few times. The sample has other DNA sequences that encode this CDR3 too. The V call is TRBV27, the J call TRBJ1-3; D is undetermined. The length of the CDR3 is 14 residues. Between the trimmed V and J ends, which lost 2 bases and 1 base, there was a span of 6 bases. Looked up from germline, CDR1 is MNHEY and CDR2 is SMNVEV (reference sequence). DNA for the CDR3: TGTGCCAGCAGTTTAGGAGGGTCTGGAAACACCATATATTTT. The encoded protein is CASSLGGSGNTIYF.

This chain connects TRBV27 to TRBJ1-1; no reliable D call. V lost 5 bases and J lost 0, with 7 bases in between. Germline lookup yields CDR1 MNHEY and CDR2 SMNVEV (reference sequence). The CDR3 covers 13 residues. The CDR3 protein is CASSTSLNTEAFF. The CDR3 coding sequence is TGTGCCAGCAGTACAAGTCTGAACACTGAAGCTTTCTTT.

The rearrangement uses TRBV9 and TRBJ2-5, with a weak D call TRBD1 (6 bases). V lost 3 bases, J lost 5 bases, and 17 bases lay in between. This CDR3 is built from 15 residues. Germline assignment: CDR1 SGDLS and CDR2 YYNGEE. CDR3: CASSGITGFRETQYF. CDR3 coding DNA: TGTGCCAGCAGCGGGATAACAGGGTTTAGGGAGACCCAGTACTTC.

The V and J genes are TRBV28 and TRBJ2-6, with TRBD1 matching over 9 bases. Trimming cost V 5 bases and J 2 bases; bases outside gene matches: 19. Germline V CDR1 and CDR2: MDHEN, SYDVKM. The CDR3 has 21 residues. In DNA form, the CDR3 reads TGTGCCAGCAGTCCCTTCAATCGGGCCCGACAGGGGGTACCTGGGGCCAACGTCCTGACTTTC. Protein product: CASSPFNRARQGVPGANVLTF.

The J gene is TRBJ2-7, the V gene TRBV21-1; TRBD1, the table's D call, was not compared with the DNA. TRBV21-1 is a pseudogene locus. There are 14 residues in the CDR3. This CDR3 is CASRPGQGGSGQYF. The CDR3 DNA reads TGTGCCAGCCGGCCGGGACAGGGAGGATCCGGGCAGTACTTC.

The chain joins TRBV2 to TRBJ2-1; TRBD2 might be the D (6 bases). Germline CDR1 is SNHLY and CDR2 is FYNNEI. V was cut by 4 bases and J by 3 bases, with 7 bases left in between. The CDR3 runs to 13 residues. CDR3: CASSGTIYNEQFF. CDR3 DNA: TGTGCCAGCAGTGGGACTATCTACAATGAGCAGTTCTTC.

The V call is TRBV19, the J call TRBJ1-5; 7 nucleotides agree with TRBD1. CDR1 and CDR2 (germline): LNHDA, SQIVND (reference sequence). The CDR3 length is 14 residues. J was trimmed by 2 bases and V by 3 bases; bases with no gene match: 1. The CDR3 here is CASSMGQRNQPQHF. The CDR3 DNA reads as TGTGCCAGTAGTATGGGACAGCGCAATCAGCCCCAGCATTTT.